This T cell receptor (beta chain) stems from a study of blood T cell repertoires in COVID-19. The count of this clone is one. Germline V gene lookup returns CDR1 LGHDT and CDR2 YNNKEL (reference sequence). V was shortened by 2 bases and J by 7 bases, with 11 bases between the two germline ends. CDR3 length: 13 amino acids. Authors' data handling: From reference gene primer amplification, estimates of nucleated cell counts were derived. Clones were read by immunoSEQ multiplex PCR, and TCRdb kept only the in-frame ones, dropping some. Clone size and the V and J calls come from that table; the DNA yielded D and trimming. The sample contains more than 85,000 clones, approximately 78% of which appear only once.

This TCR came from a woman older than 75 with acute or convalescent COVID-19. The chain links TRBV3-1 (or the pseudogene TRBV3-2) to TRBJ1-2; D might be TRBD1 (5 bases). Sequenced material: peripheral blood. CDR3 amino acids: CASSQSGDGGYTF. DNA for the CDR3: TGTGCCAGCAGCCAATCGGGGGACGGTGGCTACACCTTC.